The rows below give T cell receptor beta chains drawn from one sample of a study of beta chain features in type 1 diabetes. Measured with immunoSEQ multiplex PCR; TCRdb has only the in-frame clones, and not every one. The sample lists more than 150,000 clones; about 9.1% were seen once. The sample taken for sequencing was central memory CD4+ T cells from blood. Source of these receptors: a woman in her late teens or twenties in good health. Both conserved end residues are part of each CDR3. A D gene is named only where the DNA matches it firmly. Only part of the rows carry a size: once, few, many, or a class if the clone is expanded.

j_call clone_size d_call v_call cdr3_aa cdr3_nt
TRBJ2-1 few NA TRBV2 CASSRRGGRGPGNEQFF TGTGCCAGCAGTAGGAGGGGGGGGCGCGGGCCGGGCAATGAGCAGTTCTTC
TRBJ1-5 many NA TRBV30 CAWSNGVEQPQHF TGTGCCTGGAGTAACGGGGTAGAACAGCCCCAGCATTTT
TRBJ1-2 few NA TRBV2 CASSVTGGDYGYTF TGTGCCAGCAGTGTAACGGGGGGAGACTATGGCTACACCTTC
TRBJ1-3 NA NA TRBV9 CASSTTGNSGNTIYF TGTGCCAGCTCTACCACAGGGAACTCTGGAAACACCATATATTTT
TRBJ2-1 NA NA TRBV11-3 CASSLVGLGNEQFF TGTGCCAGCAGCTTAGTGGGACTGGGGAATGAGCAGTTCTTC
TRBJ2-3 NA TRBD2 TRBV5-6 CASSLPQGLAGGSTDTQYF TGTGCCAGCAGCTTGCCACAGGGGCTAGCGGGGGGTAGCACAGATACGCAGTATTTT
TRBJ1-1 few TRBD1 TRBV27 CASRDRGSGGTEAFF TGTGCCAGCAGAGACAGGGGAAGCGGAGGCACTGAAGCTTTCTTT
TRBJ2-1 NA TRBD1 TRBV7-6 CASSLGQGGYNEQFF TGTGCCAGCAGCTTAGGACAGGGCGGGTACAATGAGCAGTTCTTC
TRBJ1-1 few NA TRBV9 CASSDPRGGLDTEAFF TGTGCCAGCAGTGATCCCCGGGGGGGGCTGGACACTGAAGCTTTCTTT
TRBJ2-6 few NA TRBV5-8 CASSGGHSGANVLTF TGTGCCAGCAGCGGGGGACACTCTGGGGCCAACGTCCTGACTTTC
TRBJ2-7 few TRBD2 TRBV19 CASSPTNSGIQQYF TGTGCCAGTAGTCCCACGAACAGCGGGATTCAGCAGTACTTC
TRBJ1-1 few NA TRBV7-2 CAAGSSQNTEAFF TGTGCCGCGGGCTCCTCCCAGAACACTGAAGCTTTCTTT
TRBJ1-5 few NA TRBV7-9 CASSQGGGGNQPQHF TGTGCCAGCAGCCAGGGTGGTGGGGGCAATCAGCCCCAGCATTTT
TRBJ2-3 few TRBD2 TRBV10-3 CAISEGTITDTQYF TGTGCCATCAGTGAGGGGACTATCACAGATACGCAGTATTTT
TRBJ2-5 few TRBD1 TRBV5-6 CASSSGQGAGETQYF TGTGCCAGCAGCTCCGGACAGGGGGCTGGGGAGACCCAGTACTTC
TRBJ2-7 NA TRBD1 TRBV19 CASSLQGIRDEQYF TGTGCCAGTAGTCTACAGGGGATTCGGGACGAGCAGTACTTC
TRBJ2-1 NA TRBD1 TRBV7-7 CASSLGGAGTDYNEQFF TGTGCTAGCAGCTTAGGAGGAGCCGGGACAGACTACAATGAGCAGTTCTTC
TRBJ2-1 few NA TRBV12-5 CASGLVGRRNEQFF TGTGCTAGTGGTTTGGTGGGCAGAAGGAATGAGCAGTTCTTC
TRBJ1-6 few NA TRBV7-9 CASSLGQGGSPLHF TGTGCCAGCAGCTTAGGGCAGGGCGGTTCACCCCTCCACTTT
TRBJ2-2 NA TRBD1 TRBV14 CASSQQWDRGGGELFF TGTGCCAGCAGCCAACAATGGGACAGGGGCGGCGGGGAGCTGTTTTTT
TRBJ1-6 few NA TRBV15 CATSIGRSPLHF TGTGCCACCAGCATCGGGAGGTCACCCCTCCACTTT
TRBJ2-3 few NA TRBV4-2 CASSQAETADTQYF TGTGCCAGCAGCCAAGCCGAAACGGCAGATACGCAGTATTTT
TRBJ1-1 few NA TRBV2 CASRGQNQLGAFF TGTGCCAGCAGAGGACAGAATCAATTGGGAGCTTTCTTT
TRBJ2-3 few TRBD2 TRBV19 CASWDGASGTDTQYF TGTGCCAGTTGGGACGGGGCTAGCGGGACCGATACGCAGTATTTT
TRBJ2-5 NA NA TRBV19 CATRGQETQYF TGTGCCACTCGGGGGCAAGAGACCCAGTACTTC
TRBJ1-1 few TRBD1 TRBV19 CASNGQGNTEAFF TGTGCCAGTAACGGACAGGGAAACACTGAAGCTTTCTTT
TRBJ1-5 few NA TRBV30 CASGWGRGSNQPQHF TGTGCCTCGGGCTGGGGCAGGGGCAGCAATCAGCCCCAGCATTTT
TRBJ2-1 NA TRBD2 TRBV6-6 CAIMTEVAGGRNEQFF TGTGCCATCATGACCGAAGTAGCGGGGGGGCGCAATGAGCAGTTCTTC
TRBJ1-3 few NA TRBV5-1 CASSLAGSSGNTIYF TGCGCCAGCAGCTTGGCCGGGAGCTCTGGAAACACCATATATTTT
TRBJ2-1 few NA TRBV4-1 CASSVGQPLLNEQFF TGCGCCAGCAGCGTCGGACAGCCTCTCCTCAATGAGCAGTTCTTC
TRBJ2-5 many NA TRBV7-2 CASSSDSQETQYF TGTGCCAGCAGCTCGGACTCCCAAGAGACCCAGTACTTC
TRBJ1-1 few NA TRBV11-2 CASSFGQGNTEAFF TGTGCCAGCAGCTTCGGTCAGGGGAATACTGAAGCTTTCTTT
TRBJ1-4 NA TRBD1 TRBV30 CAWSTGTVNEKLFF TGTGCCTGGAGCACCGGGACAGTTAATGAAAAACTGTTTTTT
TRBJ2-3 few NA TRBV9 CASSPSGDYSTDTQYF TGTGCCAGCAGCCCCAGCGGTGACTACAGCACAGATACGCAGTATTTT
TRBJ1-5 few NA TRBV2 CASTDTGRGVPQHF TGTGCCAGCACCGATACAGGGAGGGGTGTGCCCCAGCATTTT
TRBJ2-7 NA TRBD2 TRBV5-4 CASSPYRRGTSYEQYF TGTGCCAGCAGCCCCTACCGGCGGGGGACCTCCTACGAGCAGTACTTC